Below are 29 T cell receptor beta chains sequenced from a single sample in a study of a mutant IDH1 vaccine in newly diagnosed glioma. Time point here: week 35, safety follow-up. In the vaccine, a single dose held 300 ug of the mutant IDH1 20-mer peptide, along with topical imiquimod. Produced via immunoSEQ multiplex PCR; TCRdb's table is partial and in-frame only. The data contain roughly 44,000 clones, about four fifths of them seen just once; the ten biggest clones take up more than 4.5%. These receptors have no identified antigens. The input for sequencing was PBMCs, taken from a glioma patient whose treatment included an IDH1 peptide vaccine. The receptor set was obtained from a woman in her forties with glioma. Some clones in this sample may be carry-over from other donors' samples.

This clone was recorded only once. J is TRBJ1-6 and V is TRBV28, with 9 bases lining up with TRBD1. The CDR3 sequence is 16 residues long. The J segment lost 9 bases and the V segment lost 1 base, leaving 7 bases of the junction unmatched. CDR1 MDHEN and CDR2 SYDVKM come from the germline V gene. The CDR3 DNA reads TGTGCCAGCAGTTTATCCACACAGGGGGCTGGTTCACCCCTCCACTTT. It specifies CASSLSTQGAGSPLHF.

The V call is TRBV11-2, the J call TRBJ2-1; D may be TRBD1 (6 bases). This CDR3 has 15 residues. Germline CDR1 reads SGHAT; CDR2 reads FQNNGV. Trimming pared 5 bases from V and 0 bases from J, leaving 11 bases between. The CDR3 is CASSHRDNSYNEQFF. The CDR3 DNA reads TGTGCCAGCAGCCACCGGGACAACTCCTACAATGAGCAGTTCTTC.

A word on this clone: One end of the junction fails to match germline, which may point to a read error. The chain couples TRBV11-1 to TRBJ1-1, with D possibly being TRBD1 (6 bases). The CDR3 has 12 residues. The germline V gene encodes CDR1 SGHAT and CDR2 FQDESV (reference sequence). DNA for the CDR3: TGTGCCAGCAGGAACCCACAGGGACCCCCTTACTTT. Translation: CASRNPQGPPYF.

This chain uses TRBV14 with TRBJ2-7; TRBD1 is a possible D gene (6 bases). V lost 6 bases, J lost 4 bases, and 16 bases lay in between. The germline V gene encodes CDR1 SGHDN and CDR2 FVKESK. The CDR3 has 14 amino acids. CDR3 region: CASRLGGEKYEQYF. CDR3 nucleotides: TGTGCCAGCAGGCTAGGGGGTGAGAAATACGAGCAGTACTTC.

CDR3 sequence: CASSRSNTEAFF. CDR3 DNA sequence: TGTGCCAGCAGCCGGTCGAACACTGAAGCTTTCTTT. The genes are TRBV9 and TRBJ1-1, with D hard to call. Per germline, CDR1 SGDLS and CDR2 YYNGEE. V lost 4 bases to trimming and J lost 1 base, with 5 bases between them. The CDR3 extends over 12 amino acids.

This chain uses TRBV5-1 with TRBJ1-2; perhaps TRBD1 as D (5 bases). The germline V gene encodes CDR1 SGHRS and CDR2 YFSETQ. Trimming removed 6 bases from V and 4 bases from J, with 10 bases in between. The CDR3 length is 12 residues. The CDR3 DNA reads as TGCGCCAGCATGGGGGACCTCTATGGCTACACCTTC. Amino acids: CASMGDLYGYTF.

The V gene is TRBV6-5, the J gene TRBJ2-5; TRBD2 is a possible D gene (5 bases). The CDR3 has 12 residues. In germline, CDR1 is MNHEY, CDR2 SVGAGI. V was trimmed by 6 bases and J by 5 bases, leaving 10 bases between them. CDR3 amino acids: CASRREHETQYF. CDR3 nucleotides: TGTGCCAGCAGGAGGGAGCATGAGACCCAGTACTTC.

The chain combines TRBV9 with TRBJ2-5; perhaps TRBD2 as D (6 bases). V shed 3 bases and J shed 5 bases, with 23 bases lying between them. Germline V gives CDR1 SGDLS, CDR2 YYNGEE. This CDR3 is 17 amino acids long. The CDR3, as DNA: TGTGCCAGCAGCGCCTGGGACTCCCCGAGGGCGGGGGAGACCCAGTACTTC. The encoded protein is CASSAWDSPRAGETQYF.

The gene calls are TRBV29-1 and TRBJ2-1; TRBD2 is a possible D gene (5 bases). The germline CDR1 and CDR2 sequences are SQVTM and ANQGSEA. The length of the CDR3 is 15 residues. Deletions cut 2 bases from V and 0 bases from J, with 11 bases between. The CDR3 coding sequence is TGCAGCGTTGAAAGCCCGGGGTTCTCCTACAATGAGCAGTTCTTC. Translating gives CSVESPGFSYNEQFF.

This clone came up a few times. The rearrangement links TRBV6-5 to TRBJ2-7, with D unclear. The germline CDR1 and CDR2 sequences are MNHEY and SVGAGI. The germline V and J ends were trimmed by 4 bases and 3 bases, with 10 bases remaining between them. The CDR3 covers 13 residues. CDR3 loop: CASSFGALYEQYF. DNA for the CDR3: TGTGCCAGCAGTTTCGGAGCCCTCTACGAGCAGTACTTC.

The chain has TRBV6-5 and TRBJ2-2; D may be TRBD1 or TRBD2 (5 bases each). V was cut by 2 bases and J by 6 bases, with 13 bases left in between. Germline CDR1 and CDR2: MNHEY and SVGAGI. CDR3 size: 15 residues. The CDR3 nucleotides read TGTGCCAGCAGTTACCGGGGCTACAGGTCCGGGGAGCTGTTTTTT. This translates into CASSYRGYRSGELFF.

This clone was observed a few times. This chain connects TRBV4-1 to TRBJ1-1; 7 bases fit TRBD1. The CDR3 contains 15 residues. With 4 bases clipped from V and 4 bases from J, the junction kept 9 bases outside the gene matches. Germline loops: CDR1 MGHRA, CDR2 YSYEKL. CDR3 bases: TGCGCCAGCAGCCTCACAAGACAGGGAGGCACTGAAGCTTTCTTT. Its translation: CASSLTRQGGTEAFF.

This sequence joins TRBV9 and TRBJ1-2; D unresolved. Trimming cost V 2 bases and J 6 bases, with 2 bases left between them. Germline V gene sequence: CDR1 SGDLS, CDR2 YYNGEE. The CDR3 sequence is 10 residues long. In DNA form, the CDR3 reads TGTGCCAGCAGCGTGGATGGCTACACCTTC. As protein: CASSVDGYTF.

The chain combines TRBV5-1 with TRBJ1-1; no definite D call. Per germline, CDR1 SGHRS and CDR2 YFSETQ. V was trimmed by 4 bases and J by 0 bases, leaving 22 bases between them. The CDR3 is 18 amino acids. CDR3 nucleotides: TGCGCCAGCAGCACCCCTAGGCAAGAAGGGCCCATGAACACTGAAGCTTTCTTT. Encoded protein: CASSTPRQEGPMNTEAFF.

The chain links TRBV4-1 to TRBJ1-5; D unresolved. Trimming left V 8 bases short and J 0 bases short, with 14 bases between. The CDR3 length is 15 residues. Germline V gene sequence: CDR1 MGHRA, CDR2 YSYEKL. CDR3 residues: CASSTWQDSNQPQHF. The CDR3 DNA reads TGCGCCAGCTCTACATGGCAGGATAGCAATCAGCCCCAGCATTTT.

The chain recombines TRBV2 with TRBJ2-2; D call uncertain. V shed 7 bases and J shed 6 bases, with 12 bases lying between them. Germline values: CDR1 SNHLY, CDR2 FYNNEI. CDR3 length: 13 residues. The CDR3 loop is CASTARPPGELFF. Here the CDR3 DNA reads TGTGCCAGCACGGCCCGACCACCCGGGGAGCTGTTTTTT.

This clone is deemed medium-sized. The chain links TRBV19 to TRBJ1-5; the D gene is possibly TRBD1 (6 bases). This CDR3 region has 14 residues. Germline CDR1 is LNHDA and CDR2 is SQIVND (reference sequence). The V gene lost 6 bases and the J gene lost 0 bases, with 9 bases spanning the gap. The CDR3 DNA sequence: TGTGCCAGTAGGAGGACAGTTAGCAATCAGCCCCAGCATTTT. This encodes CASRRTVSNQPQHF.

The V gene is TRBV6-5, the J gene TRBJ2-3, with D possibly being TRBD1 (5 bases). CDR1 MNHEY and CDR2 SVGAGI come from the germline V gene. This CDR3 comprises 14 residues. The V gene lost 7 bases and the J gene lost 4 bases, with 15 bases spanning the gap. Here the CDR3 reads CASKSGINSDTQYF. The CDR3 DNA is TGTGCCAGCAAGTCAGGGATAAACTCAGATACGCAGTATTTT.

The chain uses TRBV5-4 and TRBJ1-2; a weak D match, TRBD1 (5 bases). Germline assignment: CDR1 SGHNT and CDR2 YYREEE (reference sequence). CDR3 length: 13 residues. V shed 4 bases and J shed 5 bases, with 12 bases lying between them. This CDR3 is CASSVRGSYGYTF. The DNA of the CDR3 is TGTGCCAGCAGCGTGAGGGGTTCTTATGGCTACACCTTC.

This CDR3 is CASKGDNYGYTF. CDR3 in DNA: TGTGCCAGCAAGGGGGATAACTATGGCTACACCTTC. The rearrangement links TRBV2 to TRBJ1-2; perhaps TRBD1 as D (6 bases). CDR1 is SNHLY, CDR2 FYNNEI, per germline. With 7 bases removed from V and 1 base from J, the gap between germline ends came to 7 bases. The CDR3 covers 12 residues.

The J gene is TRBJ1-2, the V gene TRBV27; a possible D gene is TRBD1 (5 bases). Germline V gives CDR1 MNHEY, CDR2 SMNVEV (reference sequence). The CDR3 loop spans 13 amino acids. The V and J ends lost 6 bases and 6 bases respectively, with 14 bases between them. CDR3 loop: CASSLIWGDGYTF. The CDR3 DNA sequence: TGTGCCAGCAGCCTAATTTGGGGGGATGGCTACACCTTC.

In its sample, this clone was seen a few times. At one end the junction does not follow the germline gene, possibly because of a read error. The V and J genes are TRBV28 and TRBJ1-5; unclear D gene. Germline V gene data show CDR1 as MDHEN and CDR2 as SYDVKM. CDR3 length equals 12 residues. DNA of the CDR3: TGTGCCAGCAGTCCACCCCGACAATGGGGTTCTTTT. Encoded protein: CASSPPRQWGSF.

This chain connects TRBV5-1 to TRBJ1-2; perhaps TRBD1 as D (6 bases). CDR1 is SGHRS and CDR2 is YFSETQ in the germline V gene. The germline V and J ends were trimmed by 4 bases and 7 bases, with 20 bases remaining between them. This CDR3 region has 15 residues. This CDR3 reads CASSPRGGGRIGYTF. For the CDR3, the DNA is TGCGCCAGCAGCCCGCGGGGAGGGGGAAGAATTGGCTACACCTTC.

The chain employs TRBV9 and TRBJ2-1; D may correspond to TRBD1 or TRBD2 (6 bases each). The CDR3 runs to 15 residues. In germline, CDR1 is SGDLS, CDR2 YYNGEE. V gave up 0 bases and J gave up 5 bases, with 12 bases separating them. CDR3 sequence: CASSVVTGAHNEQFF. CDR3 coding DNA: TGTGCCAGCAGCGTAGTAACGGGGGCCCACAATGAGCAGTTCTTC.

This sequence joins TRBV27 and TRBJ2-5, with 7 bases aligning to TRBD2. Germline V gives CDR1 MNHEY, CDR2 SMNVEV (reference sequence). The junction had 3 bases not matched to a gene; V was cut back by 0 bases and J by 5 bases. The CDR3 is 14 residues long. CDR3 loop: CASSLSARGETQYF. The DNA for the CDR3 is TGTGCCAGCAGTTTATCGGCGCGGGGGGAGACCCAGTACTTC.

By share, this clone ranks as medium-sized. The gene calls are TRBV6-1 and TRBJ1-2, with 11 bases aligning to TRBD1. Germline loops: CDR1 MNHNS, CDR2 SASEGT. There are 15 residues in the CDR3. Trimming cost V 0 bases and J 6 bases; bases outside gene matches: 3. The CDR3 is CASSEAGDRGDGYTF. In DNA form, the CDR3 reads TGTGCCAGCAGTGAAGCTGGGGACAGGGGGGATGGCTACACCTTC.

CDR3 coding DNA: TGTGCCAGCAGCTTGGTGTTTAGGCTAGCGGGAGTCGACACCGGGGAGCTGTTTTTT. It is translated as CASSLVFRLAGVDTGELFF. The chain combines TRBV5-5 with TRBJ2-2, with TRBD2 identical over 10 bases. The CDR3 consists of 19 residues. Germline-derived CDR1 and CDR2 are SGHKS and YYEKEE (reference sequence). Trimming at V came to 0 bases and at J to 3 bases, leaving 11 bases not matched to a gene.

The J gene is TRBJ1-2, the V gene TRBV30; no reliable D call. Trimming took 4 bases from V and 7 from J, leaving 28 bases between them. Germline CDR1 GTSNPN, CDR2 SVGIG (reference sequence). The CDR3 runs 17 residues. This CDR3 reads CAWKTLGNTNLLLGYTF. CDR3 nucleotides: TGTGCCTGGAAAACCTTGGGGAATACCAACCTTTTACTTGGCTACACCTTC.

The gene calls are TRBV14 and TRBJ1-2; maybe TRBD1 (5 bases). Germline CDR1 SGHDN, CDR2 FVKESK. This CDR3 spans 13 amino acids. The V gene lost 0 bases and the J gene lost 7 bases, with 9 bases spanning the gap. CDR3 protein: CASSQDRALGYTF. As DNA, the CDR3 is TGTGCCAGCAGCCAAGACAGGGCCCTTGGCTACACCTTC. Drawing the rest from reference TRBV14 and TRBJ1-2, the complete variable domain is EAGVTQFPSHSVIEKGQTVTLRCDPISGHDNLYWYRRVMGKEIKFLLHFVKESKQDESGMPNNRFLAERTGGTYSTLKVQPAELEDSGVYFCASSQDRALGYTFGSGTRLTVV.